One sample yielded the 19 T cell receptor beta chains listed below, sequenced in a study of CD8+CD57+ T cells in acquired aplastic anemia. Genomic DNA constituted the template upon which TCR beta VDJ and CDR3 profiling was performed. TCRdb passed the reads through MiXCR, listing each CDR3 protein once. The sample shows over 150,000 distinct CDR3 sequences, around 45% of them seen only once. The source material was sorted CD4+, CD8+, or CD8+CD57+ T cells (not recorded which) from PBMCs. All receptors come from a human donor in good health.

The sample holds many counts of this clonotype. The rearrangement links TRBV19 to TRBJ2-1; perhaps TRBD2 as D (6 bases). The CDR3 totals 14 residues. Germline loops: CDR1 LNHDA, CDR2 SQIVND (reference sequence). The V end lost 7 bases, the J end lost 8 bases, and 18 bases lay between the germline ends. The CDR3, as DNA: TGTGCCAGTATATCGGCGGGGTTCGCTCATGAGCAGTTCTTC. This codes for CASISAGFAHEQFF.

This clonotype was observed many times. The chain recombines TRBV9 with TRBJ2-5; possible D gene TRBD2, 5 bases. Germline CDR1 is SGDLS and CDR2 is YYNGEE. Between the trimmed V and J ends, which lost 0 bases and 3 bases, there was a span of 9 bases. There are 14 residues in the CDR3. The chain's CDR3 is CASSVEGSKETQYF. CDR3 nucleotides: TGTGCCAGCAGCGTAGAAGGGAGTAAAGAGACCCAGTACTTC. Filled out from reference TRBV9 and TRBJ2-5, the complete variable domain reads DSGVTQTPKHLITATGQRVTLRCSPRSGDLSVYWYQQSLDQGLQFLIQYYNGEERAKGNILERFSAQQFPDLHSELNLSSLELGDSALYFCASSVEGSKETQYFGPGTRLLVL.

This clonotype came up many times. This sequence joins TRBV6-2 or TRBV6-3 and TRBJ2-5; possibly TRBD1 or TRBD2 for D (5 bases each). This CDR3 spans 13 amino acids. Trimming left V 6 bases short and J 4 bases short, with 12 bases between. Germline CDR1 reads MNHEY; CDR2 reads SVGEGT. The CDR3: CASRGTIRETQYF. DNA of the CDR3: TGTGCCAGCAGGGGGACCATAAGAGAGACCCAGTACTTC.

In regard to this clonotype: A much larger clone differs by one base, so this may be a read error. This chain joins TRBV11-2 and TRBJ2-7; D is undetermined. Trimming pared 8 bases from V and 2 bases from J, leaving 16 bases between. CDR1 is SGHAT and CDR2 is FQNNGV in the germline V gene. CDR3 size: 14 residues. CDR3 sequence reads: CASGQDGITYEQYF. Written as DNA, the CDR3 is TGTGCCAGCGGCCAAGACGGAATCACCTACGAGCAGTACTTC.

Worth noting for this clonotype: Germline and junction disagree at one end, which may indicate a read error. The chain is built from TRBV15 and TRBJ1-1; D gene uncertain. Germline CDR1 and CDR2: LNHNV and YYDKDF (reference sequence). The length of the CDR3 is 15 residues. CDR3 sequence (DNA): TGTGCCACCAGCAGAGCAAGCGGCGTGAACACTGAAGCTTCCTTT. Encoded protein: CATSRASGVNTEASF.

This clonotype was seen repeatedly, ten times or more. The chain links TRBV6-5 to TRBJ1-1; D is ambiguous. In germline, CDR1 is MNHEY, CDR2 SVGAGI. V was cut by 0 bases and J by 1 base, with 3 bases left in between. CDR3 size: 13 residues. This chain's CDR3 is CASSYSENTEAFF. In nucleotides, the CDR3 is TGTGCCAGCAGTTACTCGGAGAACACTGAAGCTTTCTTT.

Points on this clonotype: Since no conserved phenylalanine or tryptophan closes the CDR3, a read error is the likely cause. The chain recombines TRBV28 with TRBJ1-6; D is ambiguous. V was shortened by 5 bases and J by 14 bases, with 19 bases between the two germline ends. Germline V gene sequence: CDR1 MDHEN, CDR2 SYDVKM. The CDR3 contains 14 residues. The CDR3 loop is CASSPPSSNWALHI. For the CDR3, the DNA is TGTGCCAGCAGTCCCCCATCCTCTAATTGGGCCCTCCACATT.

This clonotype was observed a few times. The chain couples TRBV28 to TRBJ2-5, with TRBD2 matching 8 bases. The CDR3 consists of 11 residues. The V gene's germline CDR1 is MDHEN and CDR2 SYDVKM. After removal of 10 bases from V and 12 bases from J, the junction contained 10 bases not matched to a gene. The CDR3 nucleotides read TGTGCCACGGAGACTAGCGCTCGAGAGTACTTC. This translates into CATETSAREYF.

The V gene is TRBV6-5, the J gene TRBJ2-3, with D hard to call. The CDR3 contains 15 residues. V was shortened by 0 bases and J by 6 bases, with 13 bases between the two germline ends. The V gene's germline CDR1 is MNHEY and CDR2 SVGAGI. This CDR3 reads CASSYSTDQYDTQYF. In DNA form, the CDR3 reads TGTGCCAGCAGTTACTCGACCGATCAGTACGATACGCAGTATTTT.

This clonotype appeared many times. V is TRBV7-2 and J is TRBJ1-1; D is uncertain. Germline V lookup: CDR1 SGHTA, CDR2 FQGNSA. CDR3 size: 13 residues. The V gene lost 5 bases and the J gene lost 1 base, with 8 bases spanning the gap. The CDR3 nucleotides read TGTGCCAGCAGCAACCGGGGGAACACTGAAGCTTTCTTT. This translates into CASSNRGNTEAFF.

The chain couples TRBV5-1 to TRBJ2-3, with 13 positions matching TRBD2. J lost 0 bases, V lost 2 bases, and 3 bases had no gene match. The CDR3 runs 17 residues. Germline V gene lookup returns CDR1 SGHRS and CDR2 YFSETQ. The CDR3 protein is CASSLLAGGQSTDTQYF. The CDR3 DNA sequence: TGCGCCAGCAGCTTACTAGCGGGGGGGCAGAGCACAGATACGCAGTATTTT.

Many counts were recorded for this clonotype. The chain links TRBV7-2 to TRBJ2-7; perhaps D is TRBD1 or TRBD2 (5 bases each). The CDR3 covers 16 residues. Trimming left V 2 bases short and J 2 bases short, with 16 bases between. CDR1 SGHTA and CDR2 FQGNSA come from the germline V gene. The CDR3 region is CASSLFSAQGAYEQYF. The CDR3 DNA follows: TGTGCCAGCAGCTTATTCAGCGCCCAGGGAGCCTACGAGCAGTACTTC.

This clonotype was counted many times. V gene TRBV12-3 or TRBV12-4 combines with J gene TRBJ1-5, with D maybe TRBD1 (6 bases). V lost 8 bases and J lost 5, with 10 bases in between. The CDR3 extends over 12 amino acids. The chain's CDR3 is CASQGGYQPQHF. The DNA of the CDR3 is TGTGCCAGCCAAGGGGGGTATCAGCCCCAGCATTTT.

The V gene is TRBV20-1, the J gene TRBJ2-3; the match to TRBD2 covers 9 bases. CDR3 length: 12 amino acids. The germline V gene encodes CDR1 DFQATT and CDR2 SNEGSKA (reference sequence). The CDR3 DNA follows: TGCTCCCTCAGCGGGGGGACAGATACGCAGTATTTT. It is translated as CSLSGGTDTQYF.

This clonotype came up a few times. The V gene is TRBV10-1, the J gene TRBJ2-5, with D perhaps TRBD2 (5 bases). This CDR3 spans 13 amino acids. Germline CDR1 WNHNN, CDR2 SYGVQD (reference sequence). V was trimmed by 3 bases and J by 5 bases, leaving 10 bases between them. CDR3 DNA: TGCGCCAGCAGTGATACGGGAATCGAGACCCAGTACTTC. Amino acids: CASSDTGIETQYF.

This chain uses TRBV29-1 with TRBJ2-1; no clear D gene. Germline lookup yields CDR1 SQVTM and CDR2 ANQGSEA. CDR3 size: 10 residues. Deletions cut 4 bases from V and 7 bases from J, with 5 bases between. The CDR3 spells CSVGGNEQFF. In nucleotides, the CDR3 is TGCAGCGTTGGGGGAAATGAGCAGTTCTTC.

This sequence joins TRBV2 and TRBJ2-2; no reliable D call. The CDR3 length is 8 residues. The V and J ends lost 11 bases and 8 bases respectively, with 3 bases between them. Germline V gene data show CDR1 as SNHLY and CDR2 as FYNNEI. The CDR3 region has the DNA TGTGCCGGGGGGGAGCTGTTTTTT. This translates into CAGGELFF. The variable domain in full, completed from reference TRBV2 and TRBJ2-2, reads EPEVTQTPSHQVTQMGQEVILRCVPISNHLYFYWYRQILGQKVEFLVSFYNNEISEKSEIFDDQFSVERPDGSNFTLKIRSTKLEDSAMYFCAGGELFFGEGSRLTVL.

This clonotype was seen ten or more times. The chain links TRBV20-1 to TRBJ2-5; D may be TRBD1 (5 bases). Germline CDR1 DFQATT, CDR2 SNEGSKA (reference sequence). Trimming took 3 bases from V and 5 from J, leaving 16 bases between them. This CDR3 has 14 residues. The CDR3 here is CSARGHLKGETQYF. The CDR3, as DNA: TGCAGTGCTAGGGGGCATCTAAAGGGGGAGACCCAGTACTTC.

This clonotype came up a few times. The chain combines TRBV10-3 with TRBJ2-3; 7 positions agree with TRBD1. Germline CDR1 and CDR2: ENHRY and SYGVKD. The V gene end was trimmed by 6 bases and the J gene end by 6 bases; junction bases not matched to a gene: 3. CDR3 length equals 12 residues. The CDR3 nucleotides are TGTGCCATCAGAACACAGGGGGATACGCAGTATTTT. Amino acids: CAIRTQGDTQYF.